Following are 9 T cell receptor beta chains from one sample sequenced in a study of post-analysis software for immune sequencing data (dated by TCRdb to about 2015). Study-wide findings and limitations: Significantly higher frequencies in patients than in controls were found for roughly 5 TRBV segments, including TRBV5-6, TRBV5-1 and TRBV20-1.

Library preparation used PCR. The instrument given in TCRdb is Illumina HiSeq 2500. Unique molecular identifiers were incorporated into TCR beta cDNA libraries to reduce PCR and sequencing biases. TCRdb reran the public reads through fastp at Q25 and MiXCR, keeping productive beta chains. Here each entry gathers all rows of one CDR3 protein and keeps the most common genes and DNA. Present in this sample are about 540,000 distinct CDR3 sequences, roughly 34% of which were seen just once. Of the sample, 5% to 6% is held by the ten largest clones. These TCRs are of unknown antigen specificity. Input material: blood. These receptors were obtained from a girl aged 2 to 17 with multiple sclerosis.

This clonotype was detected a few times. This chain connects TRBV5-6 to TRBJ2-7, with unresolved D. Germline V gene lookup returns CDR1 SGHDT and CDR2 YYEEEE. Trimming cost V 1 base and J 7 bases, with 12 bases left between them. The CDR3 totals 13 residues. The CDR3 here is CASSLNPAEEQYF. In DNA, the CDR3 is TGTGCCAGCAGCTTGAACCCGGCGGAGGAGCAGTACTTC. The full variable domain, with the rest looked up from reference TRBV5-6 and TRBJ2-7, is DAGVTQSPTHLIKTRGQQVTLRCSPKSGHDTVSWYQQALGQGPQFIFQYYEEEERQRGNFPDRFSGHQFPNYSSELNVNALLLGDSALYLCASSLNPAEEQYFGPGTRLTVT.

In its sample, this clonotype was seen a few times. The chain employs TRBV6-5 and TRBJ1-2; 8 nucleotides align to TRBD1. The trim removed 4 bases at V and 0 bases at J, leaving 7 bases unmatched. Germline V gene lookup returns CDR1 MNHEY and CDR2 SVGAGI. CDR3 length: 16 amino acids. DNA for the CDR3: TGTGCCAGCAGTTTACTTCCGGGACAGGCTAACTATGGCTACACCTTC. As protein: CASSLLPGQANYGYTF.

The chain has TRBV3-1 and TRBJ2-3, with a weak D call TRBD2 (5 bases). CDR3 length equals 14 residues. Germline assignment: CDR1 LGHDT and CDR2 YNNKEL (reference sequence). V was trimmed by 4 bases and J by 4 bases, leaving 12 bases between them. The CDR3 sequence is CASSPSGSPDTQYF. CDR3 DNA sequence: TGTGCCAGCAGCCCCTCGGGAAGTCCAGATACGCAGTATTTT.

The rearrangement joins TRBV14 to TRBJ2-3; D possibly corresponds to TRBD2 (6 bases). Per the germline V gene, CDR1 is SGHDN and CDR2 is FVKESK. The V and J ends lost 2 bases and 4 bases respectively, with 13 bases between them. The CDR3 is 15 residues long. The chain's CDR3 is CASSQLWRDADTQYF. For the CDR3, the DNA is TGTGCCAGCAGCCAATTGTGGAGGGACGCAGATACGCAGTATTTT.

This chain joins TRBV11-2 and TRBJ2-1; 9 nucleotides agree with TRBD2. Germline loops: CDR1 SGHAT, CDR2 FQNNGV. After removal of 5 bases from V and 3 bases from J, the junction contained 2 bases not matched to a gene. The CDR3 has 14 amino acids. The CDR3 is CASSGLASYNEQFF. In nucleotides, the CDR3 is TGTGCCAGCAGCGGACTAGCGAGCTACAATGAGCAGTTCTTC.

This chain links TRBV28 with TRBJ2-1; 9 bases fit TRBD1. Trimming took 4 bases from V and 7 from J; bases not matched to a gene: 8. CDR1 MDHEN and CDR2 SYDVKM come from the germline V gene. This CDR3 spans 15 amino acids. The CDR3 nucleotides read TGTGCCAGCAGTTCCCCGGGACAGGGTGATAATGAGCAGTTCTTC. Its protein is CASSSPGQGDNEQFF.

This clonotype showed up just a few times. The gene calls are TRBV12-3 or TRBV12-4 and TRBJ1-4; 8 bases match TRBD1. This CDR3 comprises 15 residues. Trimming at V came to 7 bases and at J to 10 bases, leaving 14 bases not matched to a gene. The CDR3 sequence is CASTPDRGGSLKLFF. Written as DNA, the CDR3 is TGTGCCAGCACCCCTGACAGGGGCGGTTCTCTAAAACTGTTTTTT.

The chain recombines TRBV2 with TRBJ2-5; TRBD1 agrees at 8 bases. This CDR3 region has 13 residues. CDR1 and CDR2 from the germline V gene are SNHLY and FYNNEI. V dropped 5 bases and J dropped 6; count of bases not matched to a gene: 5. The CDR3 DNA follows: TGTGCCAGCAGTTCGCGGACAGGGAAGACCCAGTACTTC. It codes for CASSSRTGKTQYF. Filled out from reference TRBV2 and TRBJ2-5, the complete variable domain reads EPEVTQTPSHQVTQMGQEVILRCVPISNHLYFYWYRQILGQKVEFLVSFYNNEISEKSEIFDDQFSVERPDGSNFTLKIRSTKLEDSAMYFCASSSRTGKTQYFGPGTRLLVL.

The chain couples TRBV5-1 to TRBJ1-1; the match to TRBD1 covers 7 bases. Germline trimming cut 0 bases from V and 11 bases from J; bases unmatched to any gene: 7. The CDR3 spans 13 residues. CDR1 SGHRS and CDR2 YFSETQ come from the germline V gene. The CDR3 reads CASSLGQGDRAFF. As DNA, the CDR3 is TGCGCCAGCAGCTTGGGACAGGGTGACCGGGCTTTCTTT.